In this sample, the clone carrying this T cell receptor (beta chain) turned up once. Its antigen is undetermined. V was clipped by 3 bases and J by 5 bases; unmatched bases: 3. The CDR3 totals 13 residues. The germline CDR1 and CDR2 sequences are MGHRA and YSYEKL. The sample belongs to a study of cytomegalovirus exposure and HLA in healthy donors. Findings of the study overall: Indistinguishable V segments, including TRBV6-2 and TRBV6-3, were excluded. The authors enumerated over 150 TCR beta chains as linked to cytomegalovirus.

PCR was performed using 60 Vbeta and 13 Jbeta primers. In the authors' workflow: Around 10 million of the about 80 million unique TCR beta chains counted in a later analysis were shared. Here immunoSEQ multiplex PCR was the method, and the copy in TCRdb shows in-frame clones only, minus some. The V and J calls and clone size are taken from that table; D and trimming were inferred from the DNA. The sample gives around 180,000 clones, about 83% of which show up once; about 4.9% is in the top ten. Healthy individuals who donated bone marrow served as the donors. The V and J genes are TRBV4-1 and TRBJ1-1; 7 bases match TRBD1. The sequenced sample was PBMCs. The clonotype was recovered from a girl under 18 in good health and CMV-seropositive. CDR3 DNA: TGCGCCAGCAGCCATCAGGGGGAGACTGAAGCTTTCTTT. Protein product: CASSHQGETEAFF.